This TCR beta chain appears in the sequencing data of a study of blood T cells in healthy people across ages. Findings and limits, study-wide: In long-lived donors, naive CD4+ cell counts and diversity exceeded those of aged donors. Investigators viewed diversity estimates from one million T cells as underestimates, the study reported. Donor CMV status, an unknown factor, possibly confounded changes in expanded clonotypes.

A single count supports this clonotype. The antigen is unknown. Using a J-beta primer mix together with a sample-barcoded 5' primer, a second PCR was run for 7 to 11 cycles. Using its own MiXCR run on the 5' RACE reads, TCRdb lists one record per CDR3 protein. Of about 780,000 distinct CDR3 sequences detected, roughly 24% appear once; the ten largest clones hold over 2.5%. Every donor provided approximately 10 milliliters of peripheral blood. In addition, the sample was reused for a study of T cells of mothers and their children.

This receptor was taken from a boy younger than 18 in good health. The specimen was blood.

CDR3 sequence: CASSGQVEEKLFF. CDR3 in DNA: TGTGCCAGCAGTGGACAGGTAGAGGAAAAACTGTTTTTT. The V call is TRBV12-3 or TRBV12-4, the J call TRBJ1-4; 7 bases are a match to TRBD1. Germline trimming cut 5 bases from V and 8 bases from J; bases unmatched to any gene: 5. CDR3 length: 13 amino acids.